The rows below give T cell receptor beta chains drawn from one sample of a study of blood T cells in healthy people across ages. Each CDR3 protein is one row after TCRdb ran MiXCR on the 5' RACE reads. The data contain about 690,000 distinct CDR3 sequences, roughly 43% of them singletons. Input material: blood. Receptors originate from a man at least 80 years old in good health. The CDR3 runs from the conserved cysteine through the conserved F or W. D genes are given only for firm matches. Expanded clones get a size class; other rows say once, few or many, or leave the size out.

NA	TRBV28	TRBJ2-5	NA	CASSLYRVNEQYF	TGTGCCAGCAGTTTATACAGGGTAAATGAGCAGTACTTC
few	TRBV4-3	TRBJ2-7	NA	CASSQDSRVHEQYF	TGCGCCAGCAGCCAAGATTCGAGGGTGCACGAGCAGTACTTC
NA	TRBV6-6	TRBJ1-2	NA	CASSYDRGAGANYGYTF	TGTGCCAGCAGTTACGACCGGGGGGCAGGGGCTAACTATGGCTACACCTTC
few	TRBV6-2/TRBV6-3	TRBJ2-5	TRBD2	CASSQGSSGRWGQETQYF	TGTGCCAGCAGTCAGGGTTCTAGCGGGAGATGGGGACAAGAGACCCAGTACTTC
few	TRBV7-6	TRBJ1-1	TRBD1	CASSPYRGTGGVNTEAFF	TGTGCCAGCAGCCCCTACCGGGGGACAGGGGGCGTGAACACTGAAGCTTTCTTT
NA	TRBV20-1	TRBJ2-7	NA	CSASVAAYEQYF	TGCAGTGCTAGTGTAGCAGCCTACGAGCAGTACTTC
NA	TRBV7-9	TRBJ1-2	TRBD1	CASRQTGTGRTYGYTF	TGTGCCAGCAGACAAACCGGGACAGGGAGGACCTATGGCTACACCTTC
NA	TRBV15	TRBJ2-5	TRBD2	CATSRAGGPLEQYF	TGTGCCACCAGCAGAGCGGGAGGGCCGCTTGAGCAGTACTTC
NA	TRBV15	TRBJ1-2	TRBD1	CATSARQGLGGYTF	TGTGCCACCAGCGCGCGACAGGGTTTGGGTGGCTACACCTTC
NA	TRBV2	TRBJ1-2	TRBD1	CASSLDRGRRGYTF	TGTGCCAGCAGTCTCGACAGGGGGCGGCGAGGCTACACCTTC
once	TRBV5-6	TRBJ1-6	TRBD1	CASSLGTGTGGSPLHF	TGTGCCAGCAGCTTGGGGACCGGGACAGGGGGATCACCCCTCCACTTT
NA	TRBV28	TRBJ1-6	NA	CASTAFYNSPLHF	TGTGCCAGCACGGCTTTCTATAATTCACCCCTCCACTTT
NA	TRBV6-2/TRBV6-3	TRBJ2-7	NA	CASRSQGRLYEQYF	TGTGCCAGCAGATCTCAGGGGCGCCTCTACGAGCAGTACTTC
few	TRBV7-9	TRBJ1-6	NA	CASSVNSNKNSPLHF	TGTGCCAGCAGCGTCAACTCCAACAAGAATTCACCCCTCCACTTT
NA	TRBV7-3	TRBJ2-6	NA	CASGTRGGNSGANVLTF	TGTGCCAGTGGAACTCGAGGGGGGAACTCTGGGGCCAACGTCCTGACTTTC
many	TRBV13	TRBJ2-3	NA	CASSSVLNTQYF	TGTGCCAGCAGCTCCGTTCTAAATACGCAGTATTTT
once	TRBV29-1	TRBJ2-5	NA	CSVRLQTQYF	TGCAGCGTACGCCTCCAGACCCAGTACTTC
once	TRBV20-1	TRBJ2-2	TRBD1	CSANRGLNTGELFF	TGCAGTGCTAACAGGGGGCTGAACACCGGGGAGCTGTTTTTT
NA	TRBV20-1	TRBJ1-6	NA	CSARPQGGSYNSPLHF	TGCAGTGCTAGACCCCAGGGAGGGTCCTATAATTCACCCCTCCACTTT
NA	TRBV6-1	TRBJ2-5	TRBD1	CASSAPTGVETQYF	TGTGCCAGCAGTGCCCCGACAGGGGTGGAGACCCAGTACTTC
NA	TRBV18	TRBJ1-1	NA	CASSPRHAQGNTEAFF	TGTGCCAGCTCACCACGTCATGCGCAGGGCAACACTGAAGCTTTCTTT
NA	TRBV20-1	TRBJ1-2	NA	CSASPLDNYGYTF	TGCAGTGCTAGCCCATTGGATAACTATGGCTACACCTTC
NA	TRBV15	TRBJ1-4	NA	CATSRGDSNEKLFF	TGTGCCACCAGCAGAGGAGATTCTAATGAAAAACTGTTTTTT
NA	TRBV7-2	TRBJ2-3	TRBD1	CASGRTGATTRADTQYF	TGTGCCAGCGGCCGGACAGGGGCGACGACAAGGGCAGATACGCAGTATTTT
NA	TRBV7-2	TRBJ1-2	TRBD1	CASSLGTDRPNYGYTF	TGTGCCAGCAGCTTAGGAACGGACAGGCCTAACTATGGCTACACCTTC
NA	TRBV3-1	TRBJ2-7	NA	CASSQDIGGSYEQYF	TGTGCCAGCAGCCAAGACATAGGGGGATCCTACGAGCAGTACTTC
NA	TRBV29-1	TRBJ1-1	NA	CSVDVVGTEAFF	TGCAGCGTTGATGTAGTTGGAACTGAAGCTTTCTTT
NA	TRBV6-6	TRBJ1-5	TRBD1	CASSLGQLNQPQHF	TGTGCCAGCAGTTTGGGACAGCTAAATCAGCCCCAGCATTTT
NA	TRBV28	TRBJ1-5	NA	CASSLLGDGQPQHF	TGTGCCAGCAGTTTATTAGGGGATGGACAGCCCCAGCATTTT
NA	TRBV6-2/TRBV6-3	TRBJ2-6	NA	CASSPNTISGANVLTF	TGTGCCAGCAGTCCCAACACCATCTCTGGGGCCAACGTCCTGACTTTC
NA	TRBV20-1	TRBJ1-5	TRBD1	CSATIGTGRNQPQHF	TGCAGTGCTACGATTGGGACAGGGCGCAATCAGCCCCAGCATTTT
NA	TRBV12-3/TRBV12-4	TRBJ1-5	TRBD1	CASSITGGSGQPQHF	TGTGCCAGCAGTATAACAGGGGGCTCAGGTCAGCCCCAGCATTTT
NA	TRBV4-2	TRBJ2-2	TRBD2	CASSQDTSGRAGGELFF	TGTGCCAGCAGCCAAGATACTAGCGGGAGGGCCGGTGGGGAGCTGTTTTTT
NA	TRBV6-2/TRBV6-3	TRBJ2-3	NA	CASSRPDFSDTQYF	TGTGCCAGCAGCCGACCCGACTTTTCAGATACGCAGTATTTT